What follows describes a single TCR beta chain. Living in 24 US areas, the participants were between about 18 and 95 years of age. Participant-given clinical history determined each cohort assignment. The J segment lost 1 base and the V segment lost 4 bases, leaving 9 bases of the junction unmatched. Germline V gene lookup returns CDR1 SGHNT and CDR2 YENEEA. The CDR3 has 16 residues. Produced via immunoSEQ multiplex PCR; TCRdb's table is partial and in-frame only. The table lists around 470,000 clones, 90% of them singletons. This sample was included in a study of blood T cell repertoires in COVID-19. The TCR was taken from a man aged 18 to 29 who had recovered from COVID-19. Sequencing was performed on PBMCs or T cells enriched from blood (not recorded which). This rearrangement joins TRBV11-3 to TRBJ1-1, with 7 bases lining up with TRBD1. The CDR3 loop reads CASSSRTGAKNTEAFF. The DNA of the CDR3 is TGTGCCAGCAGCTCCAGGACAGGAGCTAAGAACACTGAAGCTTTCTTT.